The clone carrying this T cell receptor (beta chain) was detected only once. CDR1 and CDR2 (germline): SQVTM, ANQGSEA. The CDR3 has 12 residues. With 0 bases removed from V and 3 bases from J, the gap between germline ends came to 6 bases. This sample stems from a study of blood T cell repertoires in COVID-19. Study at large: COVID-19 samples, acute and convalescent, were from the United States, Italy and Spain. PBMCs, B-cell-depleted T cells, or T cells provided the cDNA or gDNA that made up the material.

Original processing notes: How many nucleated cells were present was estimated from reference gene primer amplification. Repertoires were generated with immunoSEQ multiplex PCR, while TCRdb's copy carries only in-frame clones and drops some. The DNA was the basis for D and trimming; V, J and clone size are from that table. The sample lists under 200,000 clones, 80% seen once, with about 6.8% in the top ten. The material sequenced was peripheral blood. J is TRBJ2-7 and V is TRBV29-1; D unresolved. This clonotype was sampled from a man aged 70 or older with active or convalescent COVID-19. The CDR3 bases are TGCAGCGTTGAAGATGGCAGCTACGAGCAGTACTTC. Protein sequence: CSVEDGSYEQYF.